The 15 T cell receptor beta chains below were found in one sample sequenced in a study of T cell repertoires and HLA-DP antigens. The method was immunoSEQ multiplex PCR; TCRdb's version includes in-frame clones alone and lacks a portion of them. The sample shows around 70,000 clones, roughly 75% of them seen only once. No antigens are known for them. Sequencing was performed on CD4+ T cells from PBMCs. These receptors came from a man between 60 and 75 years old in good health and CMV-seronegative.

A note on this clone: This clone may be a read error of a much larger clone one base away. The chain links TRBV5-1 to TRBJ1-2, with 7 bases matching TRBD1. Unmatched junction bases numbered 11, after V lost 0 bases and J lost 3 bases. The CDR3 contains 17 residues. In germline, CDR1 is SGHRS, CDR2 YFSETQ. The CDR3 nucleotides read TGCGCCAGCAGCTTGGTCTTGAGTCAGGGGGTTGACTATGGCTACACCTTC. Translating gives CASSLVLSQGVDYGYTF.

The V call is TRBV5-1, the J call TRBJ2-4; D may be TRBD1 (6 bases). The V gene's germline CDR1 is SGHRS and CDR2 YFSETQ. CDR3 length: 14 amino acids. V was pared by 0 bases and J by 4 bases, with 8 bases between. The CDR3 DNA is TGCGCCAGCAGCTTGGTGGGGGCTAAAAACATTCAGTACTTC. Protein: CASSLVGAKNIQYF.

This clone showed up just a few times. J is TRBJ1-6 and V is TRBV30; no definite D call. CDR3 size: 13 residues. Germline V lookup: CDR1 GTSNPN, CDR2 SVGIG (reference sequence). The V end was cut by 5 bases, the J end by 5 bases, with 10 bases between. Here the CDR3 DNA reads TGTGCCTGGGTATTTGGGGATAATTCACCCCTCCACTTT. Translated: CAWVFGDNSPLHF.

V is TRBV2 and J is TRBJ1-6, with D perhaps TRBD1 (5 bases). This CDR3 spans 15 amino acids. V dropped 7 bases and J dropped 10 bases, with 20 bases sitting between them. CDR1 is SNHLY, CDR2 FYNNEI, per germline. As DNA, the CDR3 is TGTGCCAGCACGAGTCAGGGTCGGGGGAAATCACCCCTCCACTTT. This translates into CASTSQGRGKSPLHF.

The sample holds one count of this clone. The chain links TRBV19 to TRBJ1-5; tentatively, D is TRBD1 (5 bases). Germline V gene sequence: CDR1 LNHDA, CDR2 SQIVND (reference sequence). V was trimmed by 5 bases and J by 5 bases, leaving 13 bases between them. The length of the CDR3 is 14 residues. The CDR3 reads CASSLRGYDQPQHF. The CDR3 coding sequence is TGTGCCAGTAGTCTTCGGGGGTACGATCAGCCCCAGCATTTT.

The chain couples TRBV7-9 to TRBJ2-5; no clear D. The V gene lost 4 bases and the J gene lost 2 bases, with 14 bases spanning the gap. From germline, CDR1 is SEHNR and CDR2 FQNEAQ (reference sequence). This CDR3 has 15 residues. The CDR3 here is CASSSLPALQETQYF. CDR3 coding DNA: TGTGCCAGCAGCTCCCTCCCGGCCCTGCAAGAGACCCAGTACTTC.

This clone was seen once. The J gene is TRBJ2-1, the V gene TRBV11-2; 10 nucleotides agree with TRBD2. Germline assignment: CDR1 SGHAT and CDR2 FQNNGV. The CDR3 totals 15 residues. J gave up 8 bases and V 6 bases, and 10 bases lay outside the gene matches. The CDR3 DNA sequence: TGTGCCAGCAGTTCTAGCGGGAGAGTGAAGGATGAGCAGTTCTTC. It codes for CASSSSGRVKDEQFF.

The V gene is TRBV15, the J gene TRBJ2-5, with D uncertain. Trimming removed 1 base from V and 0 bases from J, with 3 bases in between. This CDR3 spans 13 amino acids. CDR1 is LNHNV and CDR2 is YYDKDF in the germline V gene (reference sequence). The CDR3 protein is CATSRGYQETQYF. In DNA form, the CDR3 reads TGTGCCACCAGCAGAGGCTACCAAGAGACCCAGTACTTC.

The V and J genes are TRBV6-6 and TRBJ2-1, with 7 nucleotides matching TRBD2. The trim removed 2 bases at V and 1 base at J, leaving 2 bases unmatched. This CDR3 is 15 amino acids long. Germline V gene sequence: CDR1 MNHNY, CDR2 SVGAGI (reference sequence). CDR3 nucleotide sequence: TGTGCCAGCAGTTACGCAGCGGGATCCTACAATGAGCAGTTCTTC. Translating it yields CASSYAAGSYNEQFF.

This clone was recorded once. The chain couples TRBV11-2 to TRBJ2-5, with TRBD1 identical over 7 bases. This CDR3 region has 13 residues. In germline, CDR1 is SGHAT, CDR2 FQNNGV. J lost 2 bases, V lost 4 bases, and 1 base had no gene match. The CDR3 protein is CASSSGQQETQYF. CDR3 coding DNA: TGTGCCAGCAGCTCGGGACAGCAAGAGACCCAGTACTTC.

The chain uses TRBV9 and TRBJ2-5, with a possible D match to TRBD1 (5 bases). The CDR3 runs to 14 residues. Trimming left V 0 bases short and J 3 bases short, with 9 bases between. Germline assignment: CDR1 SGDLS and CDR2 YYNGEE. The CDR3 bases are TGTGCCAGCAGCGTAGCCCTAGGGGAAGAGACCCAGTACTTC. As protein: CASSVALGEETQYF. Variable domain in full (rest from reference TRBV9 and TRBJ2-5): DSGVTQTPKHLITATGQRVTLRCSPRSGDLSVYWYQQSLDQGLQFLIQYYNGEERAKGNILERFSAQQFPDLHSELNLSSLELGDSALYFCASSVALGEETQYFGPGTRLLVL.

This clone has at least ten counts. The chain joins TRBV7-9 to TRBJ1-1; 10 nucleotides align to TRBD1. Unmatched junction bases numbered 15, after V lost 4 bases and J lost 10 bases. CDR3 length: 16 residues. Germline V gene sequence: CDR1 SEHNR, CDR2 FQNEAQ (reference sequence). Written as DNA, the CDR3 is TGTGCCAGCAGCTCGGAATGGACAGGGGGTTCACGTGGAGCTTTCTTT. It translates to CASSSEWTGGSRGAFF.

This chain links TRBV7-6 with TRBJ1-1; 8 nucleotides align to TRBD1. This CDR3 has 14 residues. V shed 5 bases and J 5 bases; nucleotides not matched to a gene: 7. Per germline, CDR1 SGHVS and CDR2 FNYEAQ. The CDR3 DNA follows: TGTGCCAGCAGCCCACGGACAGGGAAGACTGAAGCTTTCTTT. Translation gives CASSPRTGKTEAFF.

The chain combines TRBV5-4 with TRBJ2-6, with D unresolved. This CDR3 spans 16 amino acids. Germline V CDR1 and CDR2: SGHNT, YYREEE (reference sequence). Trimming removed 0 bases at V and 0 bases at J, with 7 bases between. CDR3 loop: CASSLGLSSGANVLTF. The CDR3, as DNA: TGTGCCAGCAGCTTGGGCCTCAGCTCTGGGGCCAACGTCCTGACTTTC.

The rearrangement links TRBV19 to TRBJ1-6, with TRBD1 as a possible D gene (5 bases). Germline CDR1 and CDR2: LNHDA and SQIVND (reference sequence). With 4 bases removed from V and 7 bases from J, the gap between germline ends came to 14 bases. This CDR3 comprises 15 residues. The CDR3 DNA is TGTGCCAGTAGTACCGACAGATCCCTCAATTCACCCCTCCACTTT. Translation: CASSTDRSLNSPLHF.